This is a list of T cell receptor beta chains from one sample in a study of T cell responses to AZD1222 COVID-19 vaccine. The table came from immunoSEQ multiplex PCR; TCRdb's copy has only in-frame clones and leaves some out. The sample holds around 120,000 clones; roughly 93% are singletons and the top ten take approximately 3%. The source material was peripheral blood, sampled on day 0 of AZD1222 vaccination. The source of these receptors is an adult in good health. CDR3s include the opening cysteine and the closing phenylalanine or tryptophan. The order of the fields is CDR3 DNA, CDR3 protein, J gene, V gene, D gene, clone size. D genes are given only for firm matches. Part of the rows lack a size; the others show once, few, many or a class for expanded clones.

TGTGCCAGCAGCCCGACAGGGTCGGAGCAGTACTTC CASSPTGSEQYF TRBJ2-7 TRBV11-3 TRBD1 once
TGCGCCAGCAGCTTGATAGACCGTAATTCACCCCTCCACTTT CASSLIDRNSPLHF TRBJ1-6 TRBV5-1 - -
TGTGCCAGCTCACCACTAACGCGACAGGGAGATAGACTGTTTTTT CASSPLTRQGDRLFF TRBJ1-4 TRBV18 TRBD1 -
TGTGCCACCAGTGATAGGCAGGGTGGGTTTGGGGAGACCCAGTACTTC CATSDRQGGFGETQYF TRBJ2-5 TRBV24-1 - -
TGTGCCAGCAGCGTACGCGCAGGGCCCTACGAGCAGTACTTC CASSVRAGPYEQYF TRBJ2-7 TRBV9 - -
TGTGCCAGCAGCTTTCAAGCGGGACCCCCTCACACCGGGGAGCTGTTTTTT CASSFQAGPPHTGELFF TRBJ2-2 TRBV3-1/TRBV3-2 TRBD2 -
TGTGCCAGCAGCCCCCCCCGGGGGGTAGATACGCAGTATTTT CASSPPRGVDTQYF TRBJ2-3 TRBV9 TRBD2 -
TGCGCCAGCAGCGTACACCCAATGACTAGCGGGGGCGTTTACGAGCAGTACTTC CASSVHPMTSGGVYEQYF TRBJ2-7 TRBV5-1 TRBD2 once
TGTGCCAGTGGGATGATATTTAACTATGGCTACACCTTC CASGMIFNYGYTF TRBJ1-2 TRBV19 - -
TGCGCCAGCAGCACCGGACTAGCGGGAGCAACAGATACGCAGTATTTT CASSTGLAGATDTQYF TRBJ2-3 TRBV5-1 TRBD2 -
TGTGCTAGTGTTCCCTCCGGGACAGCTAATAACAATGAGCAGTTCTTC CASVPSGTANNNEQFF TRBJ2-1 TRBV12-5 TRBD1 -